What follows are 6 T cell receptor beta chains derived from one specimen sequenced in a study of brain T cells in children with intractable seizures. Time point described: blood from clinic visit 5 months post-surgery; TSC patient then seizure free. The data were produced by immunoSEQ multiplex PCR, yet TCRdb's version contains in-frame clones alone and is incomplete. Of approximately 330,000 clones in the sample, over 90% were seen once. The sequenced sample was peripheral blood, obtained roughly 5 months after surgery. Source of these receptors: a boy in the first two years of life with tuberous sclerosis and intractable seizures.

V and J are TRBV7-2 and TRBJ2-3, with D maybe TRBD1 (6 bases). Germline CDR1 and CDR2: SGHTA and FQGNSA. Trimming removed 1 base from V and 4 bases from J, with 12 bases in between. This CDR3 region has 15 residues. The CDR3 reads CASSLVTGISDTQYF. Here the CDR3 DNA reads TGTGCCAGCAGCTTAGTAACAGGGATCTCAGATACGCAGTATTTT.

This clone showed up just a few times. The chain joins TRBV4-1 to TRBJ2-3, with D perhaps TRBD1 (5 bases). The germline gives CDR1 MGHRA, CDR2 YSYEKL. The CDR3 covers 15 residues. V gave up 0 bases and J gave up 0 bases, with 7 bases separating them. CDR3 sequence (DNA): TGCGCCAGCAGCCAAGACGACAGTAGCACAGATACGCAGTATTTT. It is translated as CASSQDDSSTDTQYF.

This chain uses TRBV11-2 with TRBJ1-4; D is uncertain. The V gene's germline CDR1 is SGHAT and CDR2 FQNNGV. V lost 3 bases, J lost 0 bases, and 5 bases lay in between. This CDR3 is 14 amino acids long. The DNA for the CDR3 is TGTGCCAGCAGCTTGGGCGCAACTAATGAAAAACTGTTTTTT. This codes for CASSLGATNEKLFF.

The chain couples TRBV4-2 to TRBJ1-5; 8 bases line up with TRBD1. The CDR3 is 16 residues long. The junction had 3 bases not matched to a gene; V was cut back by 1 base and J by 1 base. Germline values: CDR1 LGHNA, CDR2 YNFKEQ. For the CDR3, the DNA is TGTGCCAGCAGCCAAGGGACAGGGCCCAGCAATCAGCCCCAGCATTTT. Encoded protein: CASSQGTGPSNQPQHF.

The chain links TRBV6-6 to TRBJ2-3; no clear D. The CDR3 extends over 11 amino acids. Trimming took 6 bases from V and 14 from J, leaving 15 bases between them. CDR1 MNHNY and CDR2 SVGAGI come from the germline V gene (reference sequence). The CDR3, as DNA: TGTGCCAGCAGCCCGGTCCCCTCTCCGTATTTT. This encodes CASSPVPSPYF.

The chain couples TRBV6-1 to TRBJ1-5; D unclear. V gave up 1 base and J gave up 0 bases, with 16 bases separating them. CDR3 length: 18 residues. Per germline, CDR1 MNHNS and CDR2 SASEGT. The CDR3: CASSEVLIYSRSNQPQHF. The CDR3 DNA follows: TGTGCCAGCAGTGAAGTGTTAATATACAGTCGTAGCAATCAGCCCCAGCATTTT.